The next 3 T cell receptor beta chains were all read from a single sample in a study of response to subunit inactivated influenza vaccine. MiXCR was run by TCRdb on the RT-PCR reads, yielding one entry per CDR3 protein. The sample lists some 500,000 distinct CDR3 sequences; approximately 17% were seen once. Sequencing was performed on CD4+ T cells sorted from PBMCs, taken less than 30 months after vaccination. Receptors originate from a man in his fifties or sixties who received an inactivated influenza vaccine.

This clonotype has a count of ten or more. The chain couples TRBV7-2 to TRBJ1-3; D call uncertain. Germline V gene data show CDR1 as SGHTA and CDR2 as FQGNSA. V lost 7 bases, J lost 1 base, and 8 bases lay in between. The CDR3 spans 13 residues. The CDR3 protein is CASTLLSGNTIYF. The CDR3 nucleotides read TGTGCCAGCACCTTGCTGTCTGGAAACACCATATATTTT.

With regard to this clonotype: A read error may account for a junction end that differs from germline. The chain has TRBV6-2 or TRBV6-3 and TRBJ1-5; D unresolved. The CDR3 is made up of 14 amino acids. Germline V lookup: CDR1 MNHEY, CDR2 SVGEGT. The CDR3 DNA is TGTGCCAGCAGTCCCTTCAGTAGCAATCAGCCCCGGCATTTT. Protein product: CASSPFSSNQPRHF.

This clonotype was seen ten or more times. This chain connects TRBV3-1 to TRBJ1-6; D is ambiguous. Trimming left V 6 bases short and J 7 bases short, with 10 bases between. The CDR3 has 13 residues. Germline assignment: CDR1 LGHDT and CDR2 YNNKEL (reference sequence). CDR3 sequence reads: CASSSSGNSPLHF. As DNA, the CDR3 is TGTGCCAGCAGTTCCTCGGGGAATTCACCCCTCCACTTT.